These 4 T cell receptor beta chains were all obtained from the same sample, sequenced in a study of T cell responses to AZD1222 COVID-19 vaccine. The method was immunoSEQ multiplex PCR; TCRdb's version includes in-frame clones alone and lacks a portion of them. Of under 140,000 clones in the sample, 70% to 90% were seen once. This sample comprised peripheral blood, obtained on day 0 of AZD1222 vaccination. These receptors were taken from an adult in good health.

CDR3 coding DNA: TGTGCCAGCAGCCCCGAGGTAGCGGGGGCCAATGAGCAGTTCTTC. Its protein product is CASSPEVAGANEQFF. This rearrangement joins TRBV11-1 to TRBJ2-1; 9 bases fit TRBD2. Germline V lookup: CDR1 SGHAT, CDR2 FQDESV (reference sequence). CDR3 size: 15 residues. J lost 6 bases, V lost 5 bases, and 8 bases had no gene match.

The chain has TRBV28 and TRBJ1-3, with D tentatively TRBD1 (5 bases). Trimming pared 5 bases from V and 0 bases from J, leaving 20 bases between. Germline assignment: CDR1 MDHEN and CDR2 SYDVKM. The CDR3 has 18 amino acids. CDR3 coding DNA: TGTGCCAGCAGTATCCCCGGGAAGGGGACGACCTCTGGAAACACCATATATTTT. It codes for CASSIPGKGTTSGNTIYF. Variable domain in full (rest from reference TRBV28 and TRBJ1-3): DVKVTQSSRYLVKRTGEKVFLECVQDMDHENMFWYRQDPGLGLRLIYFSYDVKMKEKGDIPEGYSVSREKKERFSLILESASTNQTSMYLCASSIPGKGTTSGNTIYFGEGSWLTVV.

The V call is TRBV28, the J call TRBJ2-7; 7 nucleotides line up with TRBD1. Germline values: CDR1 MDHEN, CDR2 SYDVKM. V shed 7 bases and J 3 bases; nucleotides not matched to a gene: 3. The CDR3 loop spans 12 amino acids. The CDR3 loop is CASMGQIYEQYF. The CDR3 bases are TGTGCCAGCATGGGACAGATCTACGAGCAGTACTTC.

The V and J genes are TRBV5-1 and TRBJ2-3; either TRBD1 or TRBD2 may fit D (5 bases each). This CDR3 is built from 14 residues. V gave up 0 bases and J gave up 3 bases, with 8 bases separating them. Germline loops: CDR1 SGHRS, CDR2 YFSETQ. DNA of the CDR3: TGCGCCAGCAGCTTGGCCTGGGGGACAGATACGCAGTATTTT. Its protein is CASSLAWGTDTQYF.